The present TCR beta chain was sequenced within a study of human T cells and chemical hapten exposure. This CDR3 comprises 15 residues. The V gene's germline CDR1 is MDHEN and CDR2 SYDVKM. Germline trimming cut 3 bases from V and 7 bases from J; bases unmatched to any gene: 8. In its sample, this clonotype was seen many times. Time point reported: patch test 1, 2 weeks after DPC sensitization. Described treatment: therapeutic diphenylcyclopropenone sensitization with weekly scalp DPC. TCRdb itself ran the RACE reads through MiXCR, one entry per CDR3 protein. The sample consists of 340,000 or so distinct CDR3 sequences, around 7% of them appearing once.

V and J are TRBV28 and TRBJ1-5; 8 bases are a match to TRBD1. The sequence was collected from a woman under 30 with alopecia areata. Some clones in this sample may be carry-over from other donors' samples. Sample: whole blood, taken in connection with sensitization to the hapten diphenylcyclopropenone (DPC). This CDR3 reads CASSLGQGAIQPQHF. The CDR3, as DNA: TGTGCCAGCAGTTTGGGTCAGGGGGCGATCCAGCCCCAGCATTTT.